Listed below are T cell receptor beta chains from one sample, sequenced in a study of CD8 T cells in Susac syndrome. TCRdb redid the calling of the immunoSEQ multiplex PCR reads with MiXCR, one entry per CDR3 protein. The sample contains under 200,000 distinct CDR3 sequences, 90% to 95% of which appear only once. Sequences were obtained from CD4+ T cells from PBMCs. The receptors shown here come from a human donor in good health. Each CDR3 is given with its conserved first and last residue. A D gene is named only where the DNA matches it firmly. Some rows have no size entry. The others give once, few or many, or a class for an expanded clone.

TGCGCCAGCAGCTTGGCGCTGGGAAGGGTCGACGAGCAGTACTTC | CASSLALGRVDEQYF | - | TRBV5-1 | - | TRBJ2-7
TGCAGTGCCATAGGACGTTGGAATTCACCCCTCCACTTT | CSAIGRWNSPLHF | - | TRBV20-1 | - | TRBJ1-6
TGTGCCAGTAGTCCCCCGGGACTAGATAGCCAAGAGACCCAGTACTTC | CASSPPGLDSQETQYF | - | TRBV19 | TRBD2 | TRBJ2-5
TGCAGCGTTGAAGAGGCGTACGAGCAGTACTTC | CSVEEAYEQYF | - | TRBV29-1 | - | TRBJ2-7
TGCAGCGTTTCCTCCGGGACAGGACCCCAGCCCCAGCATTTT | CSVSSGTGPQPQHF | - | TRBV29-1 | TRBD1 | TRBJ1-5
TGTGCCAGCAGCTTGGGGGGTGTTCTCTACGAGCAGTACTTC | CASSLGGVLYEQYF | - | TRBV7-9 | - | TRBJ2-7
TGCAGCGCCAAAGGGACCGCGCGTGAAGCTTTCTTT | CSAKGTAREAFF | once | TRBV29-1 | - | TRBJ1-1
TGTGCCACCAGCAATATACAGGGGGCTAGGACGGCGTTCTTC | CATSNIQGARTAFF | - | TRBV15 | TRBD1 | TRBJ2-1
TGCACCGTGGGACAGTTCGGCGGGGAGCTGTTTTTT | CTVGQFGGELFF | - | TRBV20-1 | TRBD1 | TRBJ2-2
TGCAGTGCTAGAGATCAGGGCAGGGGAAACTATGGCTACACCTTC | CSARDQGRGNYGYTF | - | TRBV20-1 | - | TRBJ1-2
TGTGCCTGGAGTCTTGCCGGGACAGGGAGGAATGAGCAGTTCTTC | CAWSLAGTGRNEQFF | once | TRBV30 | TRBD1 | TRBJ2-1
TGCAGTGCTTACCTAGCGGGGGGCTCACAAGAGACCCAGTACTTC | CSAYLAGGSQETQYF | - | TRBV20-1 | TRBD2 | TRBJ2-5
TGTGCCAGCAGCCCAACTAGCGGGATGGCCGGAGATACGCAGTATTTT | CASSPTSGMAGDTQYF | - | TRBV9 | TRBD2 | TRBJ2-3
TGTGCCAGCTCACCAGATTGGAATGAGCAGTTCTTC | CASSPDWNEQFF | - | TRBV18 | - | TRBJ2-1
TGTGCCAGCGGGTTGACACAGAACACTGAAGCTTTCTTT | CASGLTQNTEAFF | - | TRBV2 | - | TRBJ1-1
TGTGCCAGCTCACTAGACAGGGTAAATGAGCAGTTCTTC | CASSLDRVNEQFF | few | TRBV18 | TRBD1 | TRBJ2-1
TGTGCCTGGAGTGTAAGAGGGTATACGCAGTATTTT | CAWSVRGYTQYF | - | TRBV30 | - | TRBJ2-3
TGTGCCAGCAGCTTAGAAGCGGGGGGGGTCCACGAGCAGTACTTC | CASSLEAGGVHEQYF | - | TRBV11-2 | TRBD2 | TRBJ2-7
TGCAGTGCTAGAATGGCCGACAGGCTCAATGAAAAACTGTTTTTT | CSARMADRLNEKLFF | - | TRBV20-1 | - | TRBJ1-4
TGTGCCACCAGTGACCCAGGACAGACCTATGGCTACACCTTC | CATSDPGQTYGYTF | - | TRBV24-1 | - | TRBJ1-2
TGTGCCAGCAGCTTAGGTCAGGGGAGGAATAACGAGCAGTACTTC | CASSLGQGRNNEQYF | - | TRBV7-9 | - | TRBJ2-7
TGTGCCATCAGTGGGCAGGACAATCAGCCCCAGCATTTT | CAISGQDNQPQHF | - | TRBV10-3 | - | TRBJ1-5
TGTGCCAGCAGCCCCCCAGGGGCTGGGGCCAACGTCCTGACTTTC | CASSPPGAGANVLTF | - | TRBV9 | - | TRBJ2-6
TGTGCCAGCGGTGGCTACACCTTC | CASGGYTF | - | TRBV12-3/TRBV12-4 | - | TRBJ1-2
TGTGCCAGCAGCGCTCGGGGACAGGGCACAGATACGCAGTATTTT | CASSARGQGTDTQYF | - | TRBV7-3 | TRBD1 | TRBJ2-3
TGTGCCAGCAGTAGCGAAATGAATGAGCAGTTCTTC | CASSSEMNEQFF | - | TRBV2 | - | TRBJ2-1
TGCAGCGTCCGCCGAGGACAGGGGGCGACTGAAGCTTTCTTT | CSVRRGQGATEAFF | - | TRBV29-1 | TRBD1 | TRBJ1-1
TGCAGTGCCGAGATGAGGGGGACCCAGTACTTC | CSAEMRGTQYF | - | TRBV20-1 | - | TRBJ2-5
TGTGCCAGCCGTGGGTGGGGAGGGGAAGAGACCCAGTACTTC | CASRGWGGEETQYF | - | TRBV6-5 | TRBD2 | TRBJ2-5
TGTGCCAGCAGTGACCCCTCAAGGGGTTATACGCAGTATTTT | CASSDPSRGYTQYF | - | TRBV25-1 | - | TRBJ2-3
TGCAGCGTTGCCGGAGGGAACACTGAAGCTTTCTTT | CSVAGGNTEAFF | - | TRBV29-1 | - | TRBJ1-1
TGTGCCAGCAATCTTGGACAACCTAATTCACCCCTCCACTTT | CASNLGQPNSPLHF | - | TRBV7-8 | - | TRBJ1-6
TGCAGTGCTAGAGATCCCCTGCTAGACCACAATGAGCAGTTCTTC | CSARDPLLDHNEQFF | - | TRBV20-1 | - | TRBJ2-1
TGTGCCAGCAGCCAGGACGGATTGAATTCCTACGAGCAGTACTTC | CASSQDGLNSYEQYF | - | TRBV27 | - | TRBJ2-7
TGCAGCGGGACTAGCGGGGGGGCTAATGAGCAGTTCTTC | CSGTSGGANEQFF | once | TRBV29-1 | TRBD2 | TRBJ2-1
TGTGCCAGCAGTGCTGGGGGAAGCGCTGAAGCTTTCTTT | CASSAGGSAEAFF | - | TRBV2 | - | TRBJ1-1
TGCAGCCCCTTGGGTCTGGTGGACACCGGGGAGCTGTTTTTT | CSPLGLVDTGELFF | - | TRBV29-1 | - | TRBJ2-2
TGCAGTGCCCGAGGGATTACTGGGGCCAACGTCCTGACTTTC | CSARGITGANVLTF | - | TRBV20-1 | - | TRBJ2-6
TGCAGTGCTAGTCGGGACCGACAGGTCTTCTACGAGCAGTACTTC | CSASRDRQVFYEQYF | - | TRBV20-1 | - | TRBJ2-7
TGTGCCAGCAGCTCGCCGGGACAGGGGTCGCTTTTCGAGACCCAGTACTTC | CASSSPGQGSLFETQYF | - | TRBV7-8 | TRBD1 | TRBJ2-5
TGTGCCAGCAGTTTGGCTAGCGGGGGGGCAGCTTACAATGAGCAGTTCTTC | CASSLASGGAAYNEQFF | - | TRBV12-3/TRBV12-4 | TRBD2 | TRBJ2-1
TGTGCTAGCAGCCCGGGGCGCGGGGAGACCCAGTACTTC | CASSPGRGETQYF | - | TRBV7-7 | - | TRBJ2-5
TGCAGTGCTCGGTCCACTAGCGGGGGGTACCAAGAGACCCAGTACTTC | CSARSTSGGYQETQYF | - | TRBV20-1 | TRBD2 | TRBJ2-5
TGCAGCGTTGCATACCGTCTCCTAGATACGCAGTATTTT | CSVAYRLLDTQYF | once | TRBV29-1 | - | TRBJ2-3